The next 20 T cell receptor beta chains were all read from a single sample in a study of beta chain features in type 1 diabetes. Study outcomes and limitations: When Type 1 diabetes patients were examined, their TCRB CDR3s proved moderately but significantly shorter in all four CD4+ subsets.

Their antigen targets remain unknown. Isolated RNA was reverse transcribed in full, so expressed TCRB transcripts were sequenced. Clones were sequenced by immunoSEQ multiplex PCR, and TCRdb holds only the in-frame ones, with some missing. The sample carries about 240,000 clones, approximately 14% recorded once. Sequencing was performed on naive CD4+ T cells from blood. These receptors were obtained from a man aged 30 to 45 with type 1 diabetes.

The gene calls are TRBV12-5 and TRBJ1-5, with TRBD1 matching 9 bases. The ends lost 5 bases at V and 6 bases at J; junction bases unmatched: 5. The CDR3 contains 14 residues. CDR1 is LGHNT, CDR2 FRNRAP, per germline. The CDR3 spells CASGATGGVQPQHF. CDR3 in DNA: TGTGCTAGTGGTGCGACAGGGGGTGTTCAGCCCCAGCATTTT.

In this sample, this clone turned up a few times. J is TRBJ1-2 and V is TRBV20-1; a possible D gene is TRBD1 (5 bases). CDR1 and CDR2 from the germline V gene are DFQATT and SNEGSKA (reference sequence). CDR3 length: 11 amino acids. The CDR3 DNA reads as TGCAGGACGGGACTAAATGGAGACTACACCTTC. Residues: CRTGLNGDYTF.

This clone was counted a few times. J is TRBJ2-3 and V is TRBV29-1, with 12 bases lining up with TRBD2. J lost 1 base, V lost 6 bases, and 5 bases had no gene match. The length of the CDR3 is 15 residues. The germline V gene encodes CDR1 SQVTM and CDR2 ANQGSEA. This CDR3 reads CSVLGLAGRTDTQYF. In nucleotides, the CDR3 is TGCAGCGTCCTCGGACTAGCGGGGCGCACAGATACGCAGTATTTT.

This clone was counted once. The chain carries TRBV9 and TRBJ2-3; 11 bases align to TRBD1. The length of the CDR3 is 17 residues. Germline CDR1 reads SGDLS; CDR2 reads YYNGEE. V lost 3 bases, J lost 6 bases, and 12 bases stayed unmatched. The CDR3 protein is CASSADSGTGGGDTQYF. Here the CDR3 DNA reads TGTGCCAGCAGCGCCGACTCGGGGACAGGGGGGGGCGATACGCAGTATTTT.

This clone was picked up a small number of times. The chain couples TRBV2 to TRBJ2-1; the match to TRBD1 covers 9 bases. J lost 9 bases, V lost 7 bases, and 10 bases had no gene match. This CDR3 contains 14 residues. Germline V gene data show CDR1 as SNHLY and CDR2 as FYNNEI. CDR3 in DNA: TGTGCCAGCAACCCGGGACAGGGCTCTAGTGAGCAGTTCTTC. Amino acids: CASNPGQGSSEQFF.

This chain connects TRBV18 to TRBJ1-2, with D unclear. In germline, CDR1 is KGHSH, CDR2 LQKENI. Deletions cut 3 bases from V and 1 base from J, with 9 bases between. The CDR3 consists of 14 residues. CDR3 bases: TGTGCCAGCTCACCGAGAGAGATTAACTATGGCTACACCTTC. Protein product: CASSPREINYGYTF. The entire variable domain, with the rest obtained from reference TRBV18 and TRBJ1-2, is as follows: NAGVMQNPRHLVRRRGQEARLRCSPMKGHSHVYWYRQLPEEGLKFMVYLQKENIIDESGMPKERFSAEFPKEGPSILRIQQVVRGDSAAYFCASSPREINYGYTFGSGTRLTVV.

This clone was detected only a few times. The gene calls are TRBV5-4 and TRBJ2-2; TRBD1 matches 9 bases. Germline V gene lookup returns CDR1 SGHNT and CDR2 YYREEE (reference sequence). The V and J ends lost 1 base and 5 bases, in that order; junction bases with no gene match: 6. The CDR3 runs 16 residues. The DNA for the CDR3 is TGTGCCAGCAGCTTGTATGTGACAGGGGGGACCGGGGAGCTGTTTTTT. Translating gives CASSLYVTGGTGELFF.

This clone was detected only a few times. The chain has TRBV19 and TRBJ2-3; D is uncertain. Germline values: CDR1 LNHDA, CDR2 SQIVND (reference sequence). CDR3 length equals 12 residues. V gave up 5 bases and J gave up 6 bases, with 9 bases separating them. CDR3 region: CASSDLRDTQYF. CDR3 DNA: TGTGCCAGTAGTGACCTGCGGGATACGCAGTATTTT.

The chain combines TRBV5-1 with TRBJ2-7, with TRBD1 matching 9 bases. With V trimmed by 0 bases and J by 7 bases, 11 bases remained unmatched. This CDR3 contains 16 residues. Germline V gene sequence: CDR1 SGHRS, CDR2 YFSETQ. CDR3 DNA: TGCGCCAGCAGCTTGGGTCGGACAGGGGCATCCTGGGAGCAGTACTTC. It is translated as CASSLGRTGASWEQYF.

This clone has more than one count but fewer than ten. The chain couples TRBV29-1 to TRBJ1-2, with D possibly matching TRBD1 (5 bases). V was clipped by 3 bases and J by 4 bases, with 6 bases between them. Germline values: CDR1 SQVTM, CDR2 ANQGSEA. This CDR3 is 11 amino acids long. The CDR3 DNA sequence: TGCAGCGTTGACAGGGCCTATGGCTACACCTTC. Translation gives CSVDRAYGYTF. The full variable domain, completed using reference TRBV29-1 and TRBJ1-2, is SAVISQKPSRDICQRGTSLTIQCQVDSQVTMMFWYRQQPGQSLTLIATANQGSEATYESGFVIDKFPISRPNLTFSTLTVSNMSPEDSSIYLCSVDRAYGYTFGSGTRLTVV.

This clone showed up just a few times. The genes are TRBV2 and TRBJ2-7, with a possible D match to TRBD2 (6 bases). The CDR3 sequence is 14 residues long. Germline V gene lookup returns CDR1 SNHLY and CDR2 FYNNEI. The V and J ends lost 7 bases and 5 bases respectively, with 18 bases between them. CDR3 loop: CASNSGGESHEQYF. CDR3 sequence (DNA): TGTGCCAGCAATAGCGGCGGGGAATCTCACGAGCAGTACTTC. Complete variable domain (other parts from reference TRBV2 and TRBJ2-7): EPEVTQTPSHQVTQMGQEVILRCVPISNHLYFYWYRQILGQKVEFLVSFYNNEISEKSEIFDDQFSVERPDGSNFTLKIRSTKLEDSAMYFCASNSGGESHEQYFGPGTRLTVT.

This clone has only a few counts. The chain joins TRBV18 to TRBJ1-1; 7 bases align to TRBD1. The CDR3 contains 18 residues. Germline trimming cut 3 bases from V and 0 bases from J; bases unmatched to any gene: 13. From germline, CDR1 is KGHSH and CDR2 LQKENI. CDR3: CASSPFEGGGLMNTEAFF. CDR3 in DNA: TGTGCCAGCTCACCCTTCGAAGGAGGGGGCCTCATGAACACTGAAGCTTTCTTT.

The rearrangement links TRBV9 to TRBJ2-1, with 13 nucleotides matching TRBD2. Germline assignment: CDR1 SGDLS and CDR2 YYNGEE. This CDR3 is 18 amino acids long. V lost 2 bases to trimming and J lost 0 bases; unmatched junction nucleotides: 5. CDR3 sequence: CASSVGLAGSSSYNEQFF. DNA of the CDR3: TGTGCCAGCAGCGTGGGACTAGCGGGGTCCTCCTCCTACAATGAGCAGTTCTTC.

The chain has TRBV6-5 and TRBJ1-2; no clear D. CDR1 and CDR2 from the germline V gene are MNHEY and SVGAGI. The CDR3 sequence is 10 residues long. Deletions cut 8 bases from V and 5 bases from J, with 6 bases between. The CDR3 here is CASWEYGYTF. The DNA for the CDR3 is TGTGCCAGCTGGGAGTATGGCTACACCTTC.

This clone was found a few times. The chain couples TRBV30 to TRBJ2-5; 7 bases agree with TRBD1. Per the germline V gene, CDR1 is GTSNPN and CDR2 is SVGIG (reference sequence). The CDR3 contains 13 residues. The V segment lost 4 bases and the J segment 5 bases; nucleotides outside the gene matches: 7. The CDR3 loop reads CAWTRGQVETQYF. Written as DNA, the CDR3 is TGTGCCTGGACCAGAGGACAGGTTGAGACCCAGTACTTC.

This clone appeared a few times. The chain uses TRBV19 and TRBJ1-5; D perhaps matches TRBD1 (6 bases). The CDR3 is 16 amino acids. V shed 5 bases and J shed 0 bases, with 14 bases lying between them. CDR1 and CDR2 from the germline V gene are LNHDA and SQIVND (reference sequence). CDR3 residues: CASSARTEYSNQPQHF. In DNA form, the CDR3 reads TGTGCCAGTAGTGCCCGGACAGAGTATAGCAATCAGCCCCAGCATTTT.

This clone has just a few counts. The J gene is TRBJ1-6, the V gene TRBV29-1; D possibly corresponds to TRBD1 (6 bases). Germline CDR1 SQVTM, CDR2 ANQGSEA. Deletions cut 5 bases from V and 10 bases from J, with 15 bases between. The CDR3 is 13 residues long. CDR3 region: CSVQPEGGSPLHF. CDR3 in DNA: TGCAGCGTTCAACCAGAGGGGGGGTCACCCCTCCACTTT. The variable domain in full, with the rest retrieved from reference TRBV29-1 and TRBJ1-6, is SAVISQKPSRDICQRGTSLTIQCQVDSQVTMMFWYRQQPGQSLTLIATANQGSEATYESGFVIDKFPISRPNLTFSTLTVSNMSPEDSSIYLCSVQPEGGSPLHFGNGTRLTVT.

This chain uses TRBV6-5 with TRBJ2-7, with TRBD1 matching 10 bases. The V segment lost 7 bases and the J segment 0 bases; nucleotides outside the gene matches: 3. The CDR3 length is 14 residues. Looked up from germline, CDR1 is MNHEY and CDR2 is SVGAGI. The CDR3 region is CASIRDRGSYEQYF. The CDR3 DNA sequence: TGTGCCAGCATCCGGGACAGGGGCTCCTACGAGCAGTACTTC.

CDR3 in amino acids: CASSVSSMNTEAFF. The CDR3 coding sequence is TGTGCCAGCAGCGTTAGTAGCATGAACACTGAAGCTTTCTTT. The chain couples TRBV9 to TRBJ1-1; D ambiguous. This CDR3 contains 14 residues. V was trimmed by 2 bases and J by 0 bases, leaving 8 bases between them. Germline CDR1 and CDR2: SGDLS and YYNGEE.

The chain recombines TRBV7-9 with TRBJ2-2, with TRBD1 matching 8 bases. Germline-derived CDR1 and CDR2 are SEHNR and FQNEAQ (reference sequence). V trimming: 6 bases; J trimming: 5 bases; junction bases outside the gene matches: 8. The CDR3 runs to 15 residues. The CDR3 region has the DNA TGTGCCAGCAGTCCCCCAGGGGGCCGAACCGGGGAGCTGTTTTTT. Encoded protein: CASSPPGGRTGELFF.